This TCR beta chain originates from a study of Graves' ophthalmopathy and Graves' hyperthyroidism. Study conclusions and caveats: With a specificity of roughly 72% and a sensitivity of roughly 71%, the model predicted ophthalmopathy progression.

The CDR3 is 16 residues long. Germline CDR1 MNHNS, CDR2 SASEGT. The ends lost 2 bases at V and 2 bases at J; junction bases unmatched: 7. In regard to this clonotype: Its antigen is not identified.

In this cohort, patients with other autoimmune diseases, uncontrolled infections, pregnancy or lactation were excluded. Out of around 10 ml of fresh peripheral blood, PBMCs were obtained. RNA transcripts provided the template for amplifying TCR beta CDR3 regions. After a first-round RT-PCR with HTBI primers, a second-round multiplex PCR was run. TCRdb fed the multiplex PCR reads into MiXCR, producing one record per CDR3 protein. The table records 400,000 to 500,000 distinct CDR3 sequences, over 20% of them present only once. This clonotype was obtained from a woman aged 18-30 years with stable Graves' hyperthyroidism. The sample consisted of peripheral blood. The chain links TRBV6-1 to TRBJ2-5, with 8 bases matching TRBD1. CDR3 loop: CASSEITGQEQETQYF. As DNA, the CDR3 is TGTGCCAGCAGTGAAATTACGGGACAGGAGCAAGAGACCCAGTACTTC.